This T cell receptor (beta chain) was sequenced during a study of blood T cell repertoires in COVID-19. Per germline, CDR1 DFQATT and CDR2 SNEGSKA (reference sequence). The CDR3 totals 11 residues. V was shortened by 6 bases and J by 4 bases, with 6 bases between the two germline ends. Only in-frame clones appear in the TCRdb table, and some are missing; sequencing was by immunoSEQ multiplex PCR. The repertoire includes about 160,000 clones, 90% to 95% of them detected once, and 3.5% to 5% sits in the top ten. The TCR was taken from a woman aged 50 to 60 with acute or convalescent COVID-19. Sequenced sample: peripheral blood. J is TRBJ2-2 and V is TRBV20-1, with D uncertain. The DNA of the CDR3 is TGCAGTGCCCTCGGCACCGGGGAGCTGTTTTTT. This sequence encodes CSALGTGELFF.